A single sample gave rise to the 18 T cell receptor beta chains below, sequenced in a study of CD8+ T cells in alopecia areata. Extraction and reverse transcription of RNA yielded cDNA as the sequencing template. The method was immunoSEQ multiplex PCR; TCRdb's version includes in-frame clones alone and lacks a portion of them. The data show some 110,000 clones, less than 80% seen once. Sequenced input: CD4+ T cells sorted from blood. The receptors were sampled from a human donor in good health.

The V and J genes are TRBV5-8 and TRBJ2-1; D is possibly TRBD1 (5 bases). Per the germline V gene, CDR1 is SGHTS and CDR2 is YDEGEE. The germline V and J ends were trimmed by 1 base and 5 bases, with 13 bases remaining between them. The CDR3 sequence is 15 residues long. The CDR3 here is CASSLQGIKDNEQFF. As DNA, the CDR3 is TGTGCCAGCAGCTTGCAGGGAATAAAGGACAATGAGCAGTTCTTC.

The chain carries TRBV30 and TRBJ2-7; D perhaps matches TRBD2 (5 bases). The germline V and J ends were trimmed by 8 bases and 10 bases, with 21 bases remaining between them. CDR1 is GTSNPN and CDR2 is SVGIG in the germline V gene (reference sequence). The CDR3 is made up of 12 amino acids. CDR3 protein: CAGELGVVGQYF. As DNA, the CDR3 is TGTGCCGGAGAACTGGGAGTGGTAGGACAGTACTTC.

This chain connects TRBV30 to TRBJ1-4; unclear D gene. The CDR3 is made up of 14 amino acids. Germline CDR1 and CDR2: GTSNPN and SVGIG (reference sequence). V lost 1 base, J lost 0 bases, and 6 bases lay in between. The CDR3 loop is CAWSGSTTNEKLFF. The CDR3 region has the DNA TGTGCCTGGAGTGGATCCACAACTAATGAAAAACTGTTTTTT. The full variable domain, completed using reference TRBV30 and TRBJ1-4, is SQTIHQWPATLVQPVGSPLSLECTVEGTSNPNLYWYRQAAGRGLQLLFYSVGIGQISSEVPQNLSASRPQDRQFILSSKKLLLSDSGFYLCAWSGSTTNEKLFFGSGTQLSVL.

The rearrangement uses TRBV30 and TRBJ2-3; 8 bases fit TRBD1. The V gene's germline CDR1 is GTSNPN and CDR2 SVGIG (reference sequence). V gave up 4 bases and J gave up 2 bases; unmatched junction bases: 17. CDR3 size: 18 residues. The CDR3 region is CAWIDPPRRTGTTDTQYF. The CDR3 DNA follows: TGTGCCTGGATTGACCCCCCCCGGAGGACAGGGACCACAGATACGCAGTATTTT.

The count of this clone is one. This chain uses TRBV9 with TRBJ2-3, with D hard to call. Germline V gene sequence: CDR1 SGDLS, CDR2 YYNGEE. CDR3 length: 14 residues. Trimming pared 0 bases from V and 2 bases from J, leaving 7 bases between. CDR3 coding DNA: TGTGCCAGCAGCGTAGCGGAAGACACAGATACGCAGTATTTT. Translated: CASSVAEDTDTQYF.

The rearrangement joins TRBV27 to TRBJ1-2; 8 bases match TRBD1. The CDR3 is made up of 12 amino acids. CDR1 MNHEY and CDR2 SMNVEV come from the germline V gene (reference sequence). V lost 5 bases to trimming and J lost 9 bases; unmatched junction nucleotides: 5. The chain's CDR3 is CASSEQGARYTF. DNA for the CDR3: TGTGCCAGCAGTGAGCAGGGGGCACGCTACACCTTC.

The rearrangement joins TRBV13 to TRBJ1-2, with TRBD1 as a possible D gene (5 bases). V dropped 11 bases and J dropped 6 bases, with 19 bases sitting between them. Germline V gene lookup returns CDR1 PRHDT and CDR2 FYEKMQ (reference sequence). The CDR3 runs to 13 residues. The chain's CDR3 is CASRWGSTDGYTF. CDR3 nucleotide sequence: TGTGCCTCCAGATGGGGGTCGACGGATGGCTACACCTTC.

CDR3 residues: CASSLVPSPEETQYF. The CDR3 nucleotides are TGTGCCAGCAGCTTAGTGCCTAGTCCCGAAGAGACCCAGTACTTC. The chain is built from TRBV7-2 and TRBJ2-5, with D uncertain. There are 15 residues in the CDR3. V shed 1 base and J shed 3 bases, with 12 bases lying between them. The germline gives CDR1 SGHTA, CDR2 FQGNSA.

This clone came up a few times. The CDR3 protein is CSVLGILVTQYF. As DNA, the CDR3 is TGCAGCGTTTTAGGGATCCTGGTTACGCAGTATTTT. V is TRBV29-1 and J is TRBJ2-3; D remains unclear. The germline gives CDR1 SQVTM, CDR2 ANQGSEA. Trimming took 5 bases from V and 8 from J, leaving 14 bases between them. There are 12 residues in the CDR3.

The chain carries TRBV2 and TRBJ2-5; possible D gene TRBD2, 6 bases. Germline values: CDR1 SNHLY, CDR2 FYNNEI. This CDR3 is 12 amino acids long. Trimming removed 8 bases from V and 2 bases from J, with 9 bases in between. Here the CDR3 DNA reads TGTGCCAGCGGGGACTCTCAAGAGACCCAGTACTTC. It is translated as CASGDSQETQYF.

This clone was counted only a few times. CDR3 DNA sequence: TGCAGCACCCGACAGGGGGCGAATGAAAAACTGTTTTTT. It translates to CSTRQGANEKLFF. V gene TRBV29-1 combines with J gene TRBJ1-4; TRBD1 agrees at 10 bases. The CDR3 extends over 13 amino acids. V was clipped by 8 bases and J by 5 bases; unmatched bases: 5. CDR1 is SQVTM, CDR2 ANQGSEA, per germline. The full variable domain, its missing parts supplied by reference TRBV29-1 and TRBJ1-4, is SAVISQKPSRDICQRGTSLTIQCQVDSQVTMMFWYRQQPGQSLTLIATANQGSEATYESGFVIDKFPISRPNLTFSTLTVSNMSPEDSSIYLCSTRQGANEKLFFGSGTQLSVL.

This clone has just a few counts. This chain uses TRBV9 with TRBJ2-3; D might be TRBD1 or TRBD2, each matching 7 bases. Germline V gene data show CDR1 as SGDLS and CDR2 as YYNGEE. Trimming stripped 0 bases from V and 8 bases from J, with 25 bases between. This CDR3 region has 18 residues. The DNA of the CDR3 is TGTGCCAGCAGCGTAGGGAGGGGGCTAGCGGCGGTCAAAGGTACGCAGTATTTT. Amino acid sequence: CASSVGRGLAAVKGTQYF.

CDR3 sequence: CASSPPSGADYGYTF. For the CDR3, the DNA is TGTGCCAGCAGCCCTCCCTCCGGGGCGGACTATGGCTACACCTTC. The V and J genes are TRBV5-6 and TRBJ1-2, with a weak D call TRBD1 (5 bases). In germline, CDR1 is SGHDT, CDR2 YYEEEE. This CDR3 spans 15 amino acids. The germline V and J ends were trimmed by 4 bases and 3 bases, with 16 bases remaining between them.

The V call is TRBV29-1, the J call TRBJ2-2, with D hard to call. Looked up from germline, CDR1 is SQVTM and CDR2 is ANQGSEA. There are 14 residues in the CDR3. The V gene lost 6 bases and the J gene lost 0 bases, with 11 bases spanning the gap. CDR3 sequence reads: CSVSNTANTGELFF. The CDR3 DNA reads TGCAGCGTCTCAAACACCGCGAACACCGGGGAGCTGTTTTTT.

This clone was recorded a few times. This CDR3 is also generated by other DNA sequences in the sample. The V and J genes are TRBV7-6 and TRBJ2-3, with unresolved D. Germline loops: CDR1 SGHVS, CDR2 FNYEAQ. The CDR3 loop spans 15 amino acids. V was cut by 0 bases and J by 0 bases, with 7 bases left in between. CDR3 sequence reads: CASSLAGASTDTQYF. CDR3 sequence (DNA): TGTGCCAGCAGCTTAGCGGGTGCTAGCACAGATACGCAGTATTTT.

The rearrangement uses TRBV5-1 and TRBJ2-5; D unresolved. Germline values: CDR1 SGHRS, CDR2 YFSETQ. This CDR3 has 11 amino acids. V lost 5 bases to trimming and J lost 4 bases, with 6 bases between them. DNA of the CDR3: TGCGCCAGCAGGGGTCGAGAGACCCAGTACTTC. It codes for CASRGRETQYF.

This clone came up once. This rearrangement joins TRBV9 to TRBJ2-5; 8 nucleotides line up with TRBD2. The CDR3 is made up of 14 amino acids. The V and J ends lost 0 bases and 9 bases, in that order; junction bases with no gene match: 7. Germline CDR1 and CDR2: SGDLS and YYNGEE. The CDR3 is CASSVEGSGVSQYF. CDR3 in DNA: TGTGCCAGCAGCGTAGAAGGTAGCGGGGTGTCCCAGTACTTC.

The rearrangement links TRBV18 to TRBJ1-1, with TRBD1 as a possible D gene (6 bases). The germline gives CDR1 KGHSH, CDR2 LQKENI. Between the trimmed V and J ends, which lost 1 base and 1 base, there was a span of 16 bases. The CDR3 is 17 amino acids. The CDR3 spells CASSPLHTGLGNTEAFF. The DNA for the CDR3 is TGTGCCAGCTCACCACTGCACACAGGGCTAGGGAACACTGAAGCTTTCTTT.